This TCR beta chain stems from a study of cytomegalovirus exposure and HLA in healthy donors. General study results and limits: The authors confirmed in vitro that three CMV-associated chains were specific for CMV antigens.

Concerning this clone: Its specificity is not known.

This CDR3 is 13 amino acids long. V shed 6 bases and J shed 2 bases, with 10 bases lying between them. Germline V gives CDR1 MDHEN, CDR2 SYDVKM. It was with 60 Vbeta and 13 Jbeta primers that the PCR ran. Assay used: immunoSEQ multiplex PCR; TCRdb lists only in-frame clones, some missing. In the table there are more than 70,000 clones, 77% of which are singletons. The source is a boy between 10 and 17 years old in good health and CMV-seronegative. The chain combines TRBV28 with TRBJ1-1; D uncertain. The sample taken for sequencing was PBMCs. CDR3 in amino acids: CASRPTENTEAFF. For the CDR3, the DNA is TGTGCCAGCAGACCCACAGAAAACACTGAAGCTTTCTTT.